The TCR beta chain described here comes from a study of blood T cell repertoires in COVID-19. The authors' processing: By means of reference gene primer amplification, nucleated cell counts were estimated. TCRdb's copy holds only in-frame clones and misses some; the assay was immunoSEQ multiplex PCR. That table is the source of V, J and clone size, and D and trimming were worked out from the DNA. This sample carries more than 250,000 clones, about nine tenths of them seen once, and the ten largest clones take 1.5% to 2%. This CDR3 is 16 amino acids long. V was clipped by 4 bases and J by 0 bases, with 10 bases between them. Per germline, CDR1 MNHEY and CDR2 SVGAGI.

This TCR was sampled from a woman between 25 and 40 years old with COVID-19, enrolled during active disease. The specimen sequenced was peripheral blood. The V gene is TRBV6-5, the J gene TRBJ1-6; D is unresolved. The CDR3 sequence is CASSSFSSSYNSPLHF. Written as DNA, the CDR3 is TGTGCCAGCAGTTCCTTTTCGAGCTCCTATAATTCACCCCTCCACTTT.